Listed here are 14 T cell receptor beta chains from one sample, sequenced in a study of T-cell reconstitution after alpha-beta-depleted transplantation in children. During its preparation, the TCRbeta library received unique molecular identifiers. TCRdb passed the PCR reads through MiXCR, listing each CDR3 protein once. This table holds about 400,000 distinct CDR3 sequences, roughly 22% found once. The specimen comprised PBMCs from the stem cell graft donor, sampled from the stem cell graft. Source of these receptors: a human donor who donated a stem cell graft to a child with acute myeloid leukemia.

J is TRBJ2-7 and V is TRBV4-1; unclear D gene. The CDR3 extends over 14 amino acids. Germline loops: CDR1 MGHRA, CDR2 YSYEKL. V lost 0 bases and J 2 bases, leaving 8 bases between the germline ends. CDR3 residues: CASSQEPQPYEQYF. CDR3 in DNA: TGCGCCAGCAGCCAAGAACCCCAACCCTACGAGCAGTACTTC.

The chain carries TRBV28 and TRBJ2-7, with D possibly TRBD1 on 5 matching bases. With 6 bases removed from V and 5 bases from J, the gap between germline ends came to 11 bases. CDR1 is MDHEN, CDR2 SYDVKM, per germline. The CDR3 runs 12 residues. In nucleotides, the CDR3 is TGTGCCAGCAGACAGGTCAGGGACGAGCAGTACTTC. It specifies CASRQVRDEQYF.

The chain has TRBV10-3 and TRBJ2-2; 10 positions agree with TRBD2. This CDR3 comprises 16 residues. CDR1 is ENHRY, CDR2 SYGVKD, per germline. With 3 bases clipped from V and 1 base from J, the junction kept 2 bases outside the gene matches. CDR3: CAISEGLAVNTGELFF. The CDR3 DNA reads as TGTGCCATCAGTGAAGGACTAGCGGTGAACACCGGGGAGCTGTTTTTT.

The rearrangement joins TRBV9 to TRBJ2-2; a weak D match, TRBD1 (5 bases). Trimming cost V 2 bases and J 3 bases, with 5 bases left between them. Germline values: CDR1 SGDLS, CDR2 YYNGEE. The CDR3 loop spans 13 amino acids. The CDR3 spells CASSVTDTGELFF. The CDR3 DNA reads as TGTGCCAGCAGCGTGACAGACACCGGGGAGCTGTTTTTT.

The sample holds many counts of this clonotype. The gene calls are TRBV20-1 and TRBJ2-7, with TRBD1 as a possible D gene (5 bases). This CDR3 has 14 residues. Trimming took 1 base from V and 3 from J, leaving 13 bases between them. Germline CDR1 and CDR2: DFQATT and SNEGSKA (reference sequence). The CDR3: CSARGGRSRYEQYF. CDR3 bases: TGCAGTGCTAGAGGGGGCAGATCCCGCTACGAGCAGTACTTC.

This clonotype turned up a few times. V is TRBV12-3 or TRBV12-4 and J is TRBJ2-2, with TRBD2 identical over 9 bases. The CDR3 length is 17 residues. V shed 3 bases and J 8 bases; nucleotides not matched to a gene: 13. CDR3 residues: CASSFQTSGLQGGELFF. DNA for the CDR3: TGTGCCAGCAGTTTCCAGACTAGCGGTCTCCAGGGAGGGGAGCTGTTTTTT.

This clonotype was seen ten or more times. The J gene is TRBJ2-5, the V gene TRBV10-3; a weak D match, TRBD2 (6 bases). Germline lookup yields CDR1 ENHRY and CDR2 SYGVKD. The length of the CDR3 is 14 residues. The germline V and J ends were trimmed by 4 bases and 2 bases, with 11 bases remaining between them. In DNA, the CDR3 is TGTGCCATCAGTGCGGGGGATGCTCAAGAGACCCAGTACTTC. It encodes CAISAGDAQETQYF.

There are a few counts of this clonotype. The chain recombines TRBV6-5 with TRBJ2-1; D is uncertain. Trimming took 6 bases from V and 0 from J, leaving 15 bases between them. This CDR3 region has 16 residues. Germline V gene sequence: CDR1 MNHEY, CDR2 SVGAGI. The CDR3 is CASSPTHPSSYNEQFF. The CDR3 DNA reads TGTGCCAGCAGCCCGACTCACCCGAGCTCCTACAATGAGCAGTTCTTC.

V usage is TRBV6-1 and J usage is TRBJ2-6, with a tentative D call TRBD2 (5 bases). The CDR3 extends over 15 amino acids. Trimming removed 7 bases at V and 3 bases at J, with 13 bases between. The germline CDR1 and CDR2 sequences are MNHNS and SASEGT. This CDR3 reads CASTPGEGGANVLTF. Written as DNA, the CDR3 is TGTGCCAGCACCCCTGGTGAGGGTGGGGCCAACGTCCTGACTTTC.

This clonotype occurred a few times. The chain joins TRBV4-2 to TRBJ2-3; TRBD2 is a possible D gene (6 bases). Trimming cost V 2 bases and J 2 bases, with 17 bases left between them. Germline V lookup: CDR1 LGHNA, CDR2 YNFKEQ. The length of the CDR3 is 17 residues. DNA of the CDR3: TGTGCCAGCAGCCAACTATCCACGGGAGCGGACACAGATACGCAGTATTTT. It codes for CASSQLSTGADTDTQYF.

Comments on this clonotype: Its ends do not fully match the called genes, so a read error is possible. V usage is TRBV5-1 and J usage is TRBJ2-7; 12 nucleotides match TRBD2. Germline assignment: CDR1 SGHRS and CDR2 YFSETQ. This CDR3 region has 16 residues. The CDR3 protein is CASSLGGLAGTYEQCF. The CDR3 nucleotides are TGCGCCAGCAGCTTGGGAGGACTAGCGGGAACCTACGAGCAGTGCTTC.

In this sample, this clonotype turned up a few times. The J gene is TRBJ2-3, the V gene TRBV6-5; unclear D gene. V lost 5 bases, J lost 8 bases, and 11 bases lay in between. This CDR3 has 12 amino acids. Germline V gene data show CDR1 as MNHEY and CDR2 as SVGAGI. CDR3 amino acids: CASSATFATQYF. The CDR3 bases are TGTGCCAGCAGTGCGACATTTGCTACGCAGTATTTT.

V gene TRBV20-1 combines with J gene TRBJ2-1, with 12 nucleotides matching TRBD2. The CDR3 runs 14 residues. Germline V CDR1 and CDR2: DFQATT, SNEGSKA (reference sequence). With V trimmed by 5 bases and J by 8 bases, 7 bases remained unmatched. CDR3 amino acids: CSAPWLAGGDEQFF. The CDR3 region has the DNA TGCAGTGCTCCGTGGCTAGCGGGAGGGGATGAGCAGTTCTTC.

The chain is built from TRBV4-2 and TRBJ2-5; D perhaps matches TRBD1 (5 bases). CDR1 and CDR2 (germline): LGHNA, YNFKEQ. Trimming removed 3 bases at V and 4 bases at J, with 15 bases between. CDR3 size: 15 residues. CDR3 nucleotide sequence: TGTGCCAGCAGCCATATACAGGAAGACGGAGAGACCCAGTACTTC. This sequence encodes CASSHIQEDGETQYF.